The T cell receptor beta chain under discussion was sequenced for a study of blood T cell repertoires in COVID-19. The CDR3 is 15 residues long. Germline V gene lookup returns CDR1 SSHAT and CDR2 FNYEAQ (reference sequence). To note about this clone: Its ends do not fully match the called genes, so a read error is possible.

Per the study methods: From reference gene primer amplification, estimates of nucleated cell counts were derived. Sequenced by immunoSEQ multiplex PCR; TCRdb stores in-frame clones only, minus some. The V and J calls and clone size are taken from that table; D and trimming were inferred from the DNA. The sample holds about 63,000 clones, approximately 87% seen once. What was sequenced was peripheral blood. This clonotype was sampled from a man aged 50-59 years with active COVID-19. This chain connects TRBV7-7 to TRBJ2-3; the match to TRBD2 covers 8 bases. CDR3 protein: CASSGSPSGLDTQYF. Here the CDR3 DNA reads TGTGCTAGCAGCGGCAGCCCTAGCGGGCTGGATACGCAGTATTTT.